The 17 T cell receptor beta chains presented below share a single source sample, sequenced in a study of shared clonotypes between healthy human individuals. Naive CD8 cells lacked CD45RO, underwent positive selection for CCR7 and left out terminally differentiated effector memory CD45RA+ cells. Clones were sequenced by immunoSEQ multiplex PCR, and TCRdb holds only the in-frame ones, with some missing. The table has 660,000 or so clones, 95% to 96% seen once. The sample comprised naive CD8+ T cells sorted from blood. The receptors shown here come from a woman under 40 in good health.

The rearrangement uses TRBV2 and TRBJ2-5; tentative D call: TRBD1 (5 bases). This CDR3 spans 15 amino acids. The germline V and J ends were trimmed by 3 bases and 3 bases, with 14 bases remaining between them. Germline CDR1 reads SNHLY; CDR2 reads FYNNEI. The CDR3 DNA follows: TGTGCCAGCAGTGAGGGGCAGAATTCGAAAGAGACCCAGTACTTC. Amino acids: CASSEGQNSKETQYF.

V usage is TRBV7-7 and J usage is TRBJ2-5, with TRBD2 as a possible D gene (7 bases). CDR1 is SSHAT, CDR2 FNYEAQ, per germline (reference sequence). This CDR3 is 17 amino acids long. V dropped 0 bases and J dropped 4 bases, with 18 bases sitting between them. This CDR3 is CASSLAGGQGPRETQYF. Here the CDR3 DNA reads TGTGCCAGCAGCTTAGCGGGGGGGCAGGGCCCTCGAGAGACCCAGTACTTC.

CDR3 DNA: TGCGCCAGCAGCCAAAAACTCCGGGAAAGGGCCCATGAGCAGTTCTTC. This sequence encodes CASSQKLRERAHEQFF. The V and J genes are TRBV4-1 and TRBJ2-1; D possibly corresponds to TRBD2 (5 bases). The CDR3 contains 16 residues. Trimming stripped 2 bases from V and 8 bases from J, with 19 bases between. Germline CDR1 is MGHRA and CDR2 is YSYEKL.

In nucleotides, the CDR3 is TGTGCCAGCAGTAGGGGCCCCCCAGGGGTCGAAAAACTGTTTTTT. It codes for CASSRGPPGVEKLFF. This sequence joins TRBV27 and TRBJ1-4; perhaps TRBD1 as D (6 bases). The CDR3 totals 15 residues. V lost 5 bases and J lost 8, with 18 bases in between. Germline V gene data show CDR1 as MNHEY and CDR2 as SMNVEV (reference sequence). The variable domain in full, completed from reference TRBV27 and TRBJ1-4, reads EAQVTQNPRYLITVTGKKLTVTCSQNMNHEYMSWYRQDPGLGLRQIYYSMNVEVTDKGDVPEGYKVSRKEKRNFPLILESPSPNQTSLYFCASSRGPPGVEKLFFGSGTQLSVL.

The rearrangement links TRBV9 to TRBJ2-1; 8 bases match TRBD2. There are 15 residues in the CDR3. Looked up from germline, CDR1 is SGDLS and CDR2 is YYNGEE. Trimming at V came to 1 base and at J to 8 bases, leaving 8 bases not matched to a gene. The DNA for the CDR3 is TGTGCCAGCAGCGTAAATAGCGGGAAGGCGGATGAGCAGTTCTTC. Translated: CASSVNSGKADEQFF. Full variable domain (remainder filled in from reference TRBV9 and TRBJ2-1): DSGVTQTPKHLITATGQRVTLRCSPRSGDLSVYWYQQSLDQGLQFLIQYYNGEERAKGNILERFSAQQFPDLHSELNLSSLELGDSALYFCASSVNSGKADEQFFGPGTRLTVL.

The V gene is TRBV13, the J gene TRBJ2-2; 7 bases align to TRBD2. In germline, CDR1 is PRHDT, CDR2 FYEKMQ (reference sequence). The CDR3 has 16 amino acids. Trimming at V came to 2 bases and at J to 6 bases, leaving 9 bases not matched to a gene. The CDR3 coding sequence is TGTGCCAGCAGCTTATATTCGACTAGCCCCGCCGGGGAGCTGTTTTTT. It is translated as CASSLYSTSPAGELFF.

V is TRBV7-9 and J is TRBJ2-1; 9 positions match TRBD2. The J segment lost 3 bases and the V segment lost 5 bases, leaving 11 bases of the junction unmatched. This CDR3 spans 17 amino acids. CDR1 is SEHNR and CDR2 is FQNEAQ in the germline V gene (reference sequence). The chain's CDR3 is CASSGGAGGVVYNEQFF. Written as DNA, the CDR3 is TGTGCCAGCAGCGGTGGGGCGGGAGGGGTGGTCTACAATGAGCAGTTCTTC.

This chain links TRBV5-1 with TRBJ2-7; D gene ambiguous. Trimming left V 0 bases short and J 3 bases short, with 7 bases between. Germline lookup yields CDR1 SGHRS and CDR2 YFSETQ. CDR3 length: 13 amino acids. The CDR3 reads CASSLAERYEQYF. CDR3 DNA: TGCGCCAGCAGCTTGGCCGAGCGCTACGAGCAGTACTTC.

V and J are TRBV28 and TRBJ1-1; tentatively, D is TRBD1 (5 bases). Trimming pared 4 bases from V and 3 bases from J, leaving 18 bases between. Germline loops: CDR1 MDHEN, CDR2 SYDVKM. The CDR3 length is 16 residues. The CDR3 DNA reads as TGTGCCAGCAGTTCCTTTGAGCCAGGGTGGCACACTGAAGCTTTCTTT. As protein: CASSSFEPGWHTEAFF.

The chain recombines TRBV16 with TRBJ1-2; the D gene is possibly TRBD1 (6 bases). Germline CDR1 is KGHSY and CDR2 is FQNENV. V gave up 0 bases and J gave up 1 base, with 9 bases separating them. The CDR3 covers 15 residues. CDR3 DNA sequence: TGTGCCAGCAGCCAATCTTCAGGGGATAACTATGGCTACACCTTC. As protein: CASSQSSGDNYGYTF.

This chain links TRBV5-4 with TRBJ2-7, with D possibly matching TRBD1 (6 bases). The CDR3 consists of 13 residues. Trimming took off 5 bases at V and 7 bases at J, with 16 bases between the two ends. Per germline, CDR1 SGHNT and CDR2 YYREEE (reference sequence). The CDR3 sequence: CASRPRQVKEQYF. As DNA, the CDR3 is TGTGCCAGCAGGCCTCGACAGGTTAAAGAGCAGTACTTC.

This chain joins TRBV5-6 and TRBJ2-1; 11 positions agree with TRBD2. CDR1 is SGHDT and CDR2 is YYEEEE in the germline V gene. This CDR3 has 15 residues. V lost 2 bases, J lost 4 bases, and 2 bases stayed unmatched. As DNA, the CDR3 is TGTGCCAGCAGCTTCGGGACTAGCGGATACAATGAGCAGTTCTTC. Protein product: CASSFGTSGYNEQFF.

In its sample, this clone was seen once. CDR3 protein: CASSMGAQRTEAFF. The DNA of the CDR3 is TGTGCCAGTAGTATGGGGGCGCAGCGCACTGAAGCTTTCTTT. The V gene is TRBV19, the J gene TRBJ1-1, with D maybe TRBD1 (6 bases). V lost 3 bases to trimming and J lost 4 bases, with 12 bases between them. CDR1 is LNHDA and CDR2 is SQIVND in the germline V gene (reference sequence). The CDR3 contains 14 residues.

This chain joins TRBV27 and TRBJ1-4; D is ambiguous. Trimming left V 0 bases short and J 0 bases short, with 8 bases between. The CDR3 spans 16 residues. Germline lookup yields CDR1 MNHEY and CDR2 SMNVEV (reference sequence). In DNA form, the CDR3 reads TGTGCCAGCAGTTTATCGGGCCCGGCAACTAATGAAAAACTGTTTTTT. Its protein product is CASSLSGPATNEKLFF.

The CDR3 sequence is CASSYLGASTDTQYF. CDR3 nucleotides: TGTGCCAGCAGTTATCTGGGGGCCAGCACAGATACGCAGTATTTT. V usage is TRBV27 and J usage is TRBJ2-3; tentative D call: TRBD1 (6 bases). Germline V gene lookup returns CDR1 MNHEY and CDR2 SMNVEV (reference sequence). V was cut by 4 bases and J by 0 bases, with 11 bases left in between. The CDR3 is 15 amino acids.

The DNA for the CDR3 is TGTGCCACCAGCAGAGATTTGTGGGACAGCTATGGCTACACCTTC. Its protein is CATSRDLWDSYGYTF. V gene TRBV15 combines with J gene TRBJ1-2; 7 positions agree with TRBD1. CDR1 and CDR2 from the germline V gene are LNHNV and YYDKDF (reference sequence). This CDR3 has 15 amino acids. Unmatched junction bases numbered 5, after V lost 0 bases and J lost 4 bases.

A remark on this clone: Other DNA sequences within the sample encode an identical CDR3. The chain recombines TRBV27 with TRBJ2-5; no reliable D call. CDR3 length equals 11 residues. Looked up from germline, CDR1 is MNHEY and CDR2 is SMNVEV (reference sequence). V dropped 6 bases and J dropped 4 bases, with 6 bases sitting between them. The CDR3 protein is CASSMGETQYF. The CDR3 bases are TGTGCCAGCAGCATGGGAGAGACCCAGTACTTC.